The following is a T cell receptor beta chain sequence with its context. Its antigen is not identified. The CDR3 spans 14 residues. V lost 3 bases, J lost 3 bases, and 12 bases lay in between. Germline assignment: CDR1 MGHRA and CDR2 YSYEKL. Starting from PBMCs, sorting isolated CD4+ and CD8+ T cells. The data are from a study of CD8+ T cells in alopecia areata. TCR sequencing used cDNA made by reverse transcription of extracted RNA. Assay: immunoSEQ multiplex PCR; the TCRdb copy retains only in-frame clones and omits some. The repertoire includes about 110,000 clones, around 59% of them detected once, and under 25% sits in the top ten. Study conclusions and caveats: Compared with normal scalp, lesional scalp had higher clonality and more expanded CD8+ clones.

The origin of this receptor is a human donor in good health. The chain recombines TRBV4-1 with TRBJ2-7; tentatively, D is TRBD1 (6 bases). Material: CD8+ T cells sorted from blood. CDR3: CASSQTTGNYEQYF. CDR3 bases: TGCGCCAGCAGCCAGACTACAGGGAACTACGAGCAGTACTTC.